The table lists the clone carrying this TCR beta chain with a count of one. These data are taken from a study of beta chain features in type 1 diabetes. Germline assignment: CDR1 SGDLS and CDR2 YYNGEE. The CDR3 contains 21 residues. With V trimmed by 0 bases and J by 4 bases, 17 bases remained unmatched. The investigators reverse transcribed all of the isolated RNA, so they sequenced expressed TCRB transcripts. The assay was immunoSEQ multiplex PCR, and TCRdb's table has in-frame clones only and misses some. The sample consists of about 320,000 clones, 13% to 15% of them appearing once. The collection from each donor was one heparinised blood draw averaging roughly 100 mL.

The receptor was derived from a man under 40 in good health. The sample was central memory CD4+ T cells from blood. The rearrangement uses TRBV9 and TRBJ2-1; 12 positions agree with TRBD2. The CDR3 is CASSVEVVRASGRAGYNEQFF. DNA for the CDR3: TGTGCCAGCAGCGTAGAAGTGGTGAGGGCTAGCGGGAGGGCCGGATACAATGAGCAGTTCTTC.